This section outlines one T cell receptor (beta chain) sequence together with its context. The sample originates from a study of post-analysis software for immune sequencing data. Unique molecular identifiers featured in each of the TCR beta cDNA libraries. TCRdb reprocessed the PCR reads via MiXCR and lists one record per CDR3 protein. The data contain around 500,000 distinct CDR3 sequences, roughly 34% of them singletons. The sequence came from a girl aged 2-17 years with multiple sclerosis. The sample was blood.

The CDR3: CASRRERAGAYEQYF. The CDR3 coding sequence is TGCGCCAGCAGGAGGGAGAGAGCTGGAGCCTACGAGCAGTACTTC. This chain joins TRBV5-1 and TRBJ2-7; a weak D match, TRBD2 (5 bases). This CDR3 has 15 residues. Germline values: CDR1 SGHRS, CDR2 YFSETQ. V lost 5 bases, J lost 2 bases, and 17 bases lay in between. Complete variable domain (other parts from reference TRBV5-1 and TRBJ2-7): KAGVTQTPRYLIKTRGQQVTLSCSPISGHRSVSWYQQTPGQGLQFLFEYFSETQRNKGNFPGRFSGRQFSNSRSEMNVSTLELGDSALYLCASRRERAGAYEQYFGPGTRLTVT.